The entry that follows covers one T cell receptor beta chain sequence. Antigen: not known. Treatment in this sample: around 19 received Ad26.COV2.S at low or high dose, single or two shots; roughly five received placebo; per-sample allocation not given. Sampling took place 63 days after the first vaccine or placebo injection. Donation was by an adult aged 18-55 years who was in Boston. Some clones are missing from TCRdb's copy, which holds only in-frame ones; the method was immunoSEQ multiplex PCR. The data show about 350,000 clones, around nine tenths seen once. This specimen belongs to a study of Ad26.COV2.S vaccination and SARS-CoV-2 variants. Study information: Administration of Ad26.COV2.S was intramuscular, either once or twice 56 days apart. Study-level findings and limits: It was found that vaccine and placebo recipients had similar non-spike TCR breadth. There was reportedly substantial breadth in spike-specific CD8+ and CD4+ T cell responses after vaccination.

The CDR3 is made up of 15 amino acids. Germline-derived CDR1 and CDR2 are SNHLY and FYNNEI. The ends lost 8 bases at V and 4 bases at J; junction bases unmatched: 13. The V gene is TRBV2, the J gene TRBJ1-2; 7 bases are shared with TRBD1. The sequencing used peripheral blood, collected in a trial of Ad26.COV2.S vaccine versus placebo. This sequence originates from a person aged 18-65 years who received the Ad26.COV2.S COVID-19 vaccine or a placebo. For the CDR3, the DNA is TGTGCCAGCCATCCTGAACAGGGGAGGGCCTATGGCTACACCTTC. This sequence encodes CASHPEQGRAYGYTF. Drawing the rest from reference TRBV2 and TRBJ1-2, the complete variable domain is EPEVTQTPSHQVTQMGQEVILRCVPISNHLYFYWYRQILGQKVEFLVSFYNNEISEKSEIFDDQFSVERPDGSNFTLKIRSTKLEDSAMYFCASHPEQGRAYGYTFGSGTRLTVV.